In this sample, the clone carrying this T cell receptor beta chain turned up many times. The antigen remains undetermined. This sample is part of a study of blood T cells in healthy people across ages. Study-level findings and limits: Long-lived donors exceeded aged donors in naive CD4+ cells and diversity.

Healthy individuals of Caucasian origin from Russia, aged roughly 6 to 90, served as donors. Every sample had a minimum of 6.5 million PBMCs isolated. The second PCR ran about 7 to 12 cycles with a sample-barcoded 5' primer and J-beta primers. Each cDNA was tagged by a template-switch adaptor containing 12 random nucleotides. MiXCR was run by TCRdb on the 5' RACE reads, yielding one entry per CDR3 protein. The sample carries roughly 680,000 distinct CDR3 sequences, roughly half recorded once. The V and J ends lost 5 bases and 4 bases respectively, with 9 bases between them. The CDR3 runs 12 residues. The TCR comes from an elderly woman in good health. The sequencing sample was made of blood. The rearrangement uses TRBV12-3 or TRBV12-4 and TRBJ2-7; D gene uncertain. CDR3 amino acids: CASSVLGYEQYF. The DNA of the CDR3 is TGTGCCAGCAGTGTCCTGGGTTACGAGCAGTACTTC.